Given below is one T cell receptor beta chain in context. The V and J ends lost 5 bases and 5 bases, in that order; junction bases with no gene match: 6. Germline V gene data show CDR1 as SEHNR and CDR2 as FQNEAQ (reference sequence). CDR3 size: 14 residues. The data belong to a study of blood T cell repertoires in COVID-19. About the study: Material from acute and convalescent COVID-19 was sourced from the United States, Italy and Spain. In each case, the material was cDNA or gDNA derived from T cells, B-cell-depleted T cells, or PBMCs.

As originally analysed: How many nucleated cells were present was estimated from reference gene primer amplification. Assay: immunoSEQ multiplex PCR; the TCRdb copy retains only in-frame clones and omits some. V, J and clone size are those of that table, while D and trimming were read from the DNA. The data hold 90,000 to 100,000 clones, with over 70% observed a single time. The chain recombines TRBV7-9 with TRBJ2-7; 10 positions match TRBD1. The clonotype originates from a woman aged 80 or over with acute or convalescent COVID-19. Sequencing was done on a sample of peripheral blood. The DNA of the CDR3 is TGTGCCAGCAGCATACCGGGACAGGGGAACGAGCAGTACGTC. It encodes CASSIPGQGNEQYV.